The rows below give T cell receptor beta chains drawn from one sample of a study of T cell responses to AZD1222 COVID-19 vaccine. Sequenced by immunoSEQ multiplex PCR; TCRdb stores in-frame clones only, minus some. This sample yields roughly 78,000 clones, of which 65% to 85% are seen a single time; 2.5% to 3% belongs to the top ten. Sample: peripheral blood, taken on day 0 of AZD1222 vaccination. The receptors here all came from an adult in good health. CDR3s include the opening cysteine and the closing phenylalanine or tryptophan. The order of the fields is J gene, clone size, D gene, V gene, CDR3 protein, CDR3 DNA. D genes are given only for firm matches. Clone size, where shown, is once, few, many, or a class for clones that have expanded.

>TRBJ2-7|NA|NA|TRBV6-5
CASSKLGQLYEQYF
TGTGCCAGCAGTAAATTAGGACAGTTATACGAGCAGTACTTC
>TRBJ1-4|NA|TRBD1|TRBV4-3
CASSQEGQGVEKLFF
TGCGCCAGCAGCCAAGAGGGACAGGGGGTTGAAAAACTGTTTTTT
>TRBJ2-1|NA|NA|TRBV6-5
CASSSLDREQFF
TGTGCCAGCAGTTCCCTAGACCGTGAGCAGTTCTTC
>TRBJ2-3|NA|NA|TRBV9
CASSVAGADTQYF
TGTGCCAGCAGCGTAGCTGGCGCGGATACGCAGTATTTT
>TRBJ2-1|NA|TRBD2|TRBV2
CASSEFIAGRSSYNEQFF
TGTGCCAGCAGTGAATTTATAGCGGGGAGGAGCTCCTACAATGAGCAGTTCTTC
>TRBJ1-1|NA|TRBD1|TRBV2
CASSGDSNTEAFF
TGTGCCAGCAGTGGGGACAGCAACACTGAAGCTTTCTTT
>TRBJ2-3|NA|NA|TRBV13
CASRRRAATDTQYF
TGTGCCAGCCGGAGAAGGGCCGCCACAGATACGCAGTATTTT
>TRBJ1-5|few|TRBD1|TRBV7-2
CASSLAQGADQPQHF
TGTGCCAGCAGCTTAGCACAGGGGGCCGATCAGCCCCAGCATTTT
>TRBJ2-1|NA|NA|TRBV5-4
CASSPGLVGEQFF
TGTGCCAGCAGCCCAGGACTTGTCGGGGAGCAGTTCTTC
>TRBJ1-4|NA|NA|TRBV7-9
CASSLIQTTNEKLFF
TGTGCCAGCAGCTTAATCCAGACAACTAATGAAAAACTGTTTTTT
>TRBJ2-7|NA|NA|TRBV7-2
CASSSTRRGPKSYEQYF
TGTGCCAGCAGCTCCACCCGGCGGGGTCCTAAATCCTACGAGCAGTACTTC
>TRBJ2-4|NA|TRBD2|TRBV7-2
CASSPGGGGAAKNIQYF
TGTGCCAGCAGCCCAGGTGGGGGGGGTGCAGCCAAAAACATTCAGTACTTC
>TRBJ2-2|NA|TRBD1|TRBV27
CASSLSRGPGTGELFF
TGTGCCAGCAGTTTATCGAGGGGGCCGGGGACCGGGGAGCTGTTTTTT
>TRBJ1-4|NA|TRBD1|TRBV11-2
CASSWGQGGEKLFF
TGTGCCAGCAGCTGGGGACAGGGCGGGGAAAAACTGTTTTTT
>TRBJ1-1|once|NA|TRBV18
CASYTDTEAFF
TGTGCCAGCTACACCGACACTGAAGCTTTCTTT
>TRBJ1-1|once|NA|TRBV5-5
CASSPGVVSAEAFF
TGTGCCAGCAGCCCGGGGGTTGTTTCGGCTGAAGCTTTCTTT
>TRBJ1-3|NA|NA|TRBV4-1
CASSQGESGNTIYF
TGCGCCAGCAGCCAAGGAGAGTCAGGAAACACCATATATTTT
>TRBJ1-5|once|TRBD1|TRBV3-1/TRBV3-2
CASSPGTGVRQPQHF
TGTGCCAGCAGCCCAGGGACAGGAGTGCGACAGCCCCAGCATTTT
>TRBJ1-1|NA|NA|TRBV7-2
CASSLGTEITEAFF
TGTGCCAGCAGCTTAGGGACGGAAATCACTGAAGCTTTCTTT
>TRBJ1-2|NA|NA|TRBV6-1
CASSEGVGGYTF
TGTGCCAGCAGTGAAGGGGTGGGCGGCTACACCTTC
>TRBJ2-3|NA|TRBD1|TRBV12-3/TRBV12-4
CASSSDRGDTQYF
TGTGCCAGCAGTTCGGACAGGGGGGATACGCAGTATTTT
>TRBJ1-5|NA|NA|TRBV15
CATSRGGAGAQHF
TGTGCCACCAGCAGAGGAGGGGCCGGAGCCCAGCATTTT